The clone carrying this T cell receptor (beta chain) was seen a single time. What it binds is not known. Investigators took around 10 milliliters of peripheral blood from every donor. The sample is drawn from a study of blood T cells in healthy people across ages. Regarding the study as a whole: Unknown donor CMV status possibly confounded expanded clonotype changes.

The junction had 14 bases not matched to a gene; V was cut back by 0 bases and J by 7 bases. CDR3 length: 19 residues. Germline assignment: CDR1 MNHEY and CDR2 SMNVEV (reference sequence). Using a J-beta primer mix together with a sample-barcoded 5' primer, a second PCR was run for roughly 7 to 12 cycles. TCRdb fed the 5' RACE reads into MiXCR, producing one record per CDR3 protein. The data hold about 1.8 million distinct CDR3 sequences, with about 50% observed a single time. The sample consisted of blood. The chain combines TRBV27 with TRBJ1-5; 11 bases are shared with TRBD1. The clonotype was recovered from a woman between 35 and 50 years old in good health. CDR3 region: CASSLSSRTGGARQQPQHF. CDR3 nucleotide sequence: TGTGCCAGCAGTTTATCTAGCAGGACAGGGGGCGCGAGGCAACAGCCCCAGCATTTT.